The 14 T cell receptor beta chains reported below all come from one sample, sequenced in a study of beta chain features in type 1 diabetes. Study observations and caveats: Type 1 diabetes patients had moderately but significantly shorter TCRB CDR3s in all four CD4+ subsets.

The investigators reverse transcribed all of the isolated RNA, so they sequenced expressed TCRB transcripts. The assay was immunoSEQ multiplex PCR, and TCRdb's table has in-frame clones only and misses some. The sample lists 400,000 or so clones, roughly 12% occurring once. Their target antigens are unknown. Source material: naive CD4+ T cells from blood. All receptors come from a woman between 18 and 29 years old with type 1 diabetes.

This chain uses TRBV7-9 with TRBJ2-5; tentative D call: TRBD2 (5 bases). V lost 5 bases and J 1 base, leaving 11 bases between the germline ends. CDR3 size: 14 residues. CDR1 and CDR2 from the germline V gene are SEHNR and FQNEAQ (reference sequence). CDR3 coding DNA: TGTGCCAGCAGCGGACTCCCCACCCAAGAGACCCAGTACTTC. As protein: CASSGLPTQETQYF.

This chain connects TRBV30 to TRBJ2-7, with a possible D match to TRBD1 (6 bases). V lost 3 bases, J lost 7 bases, and 22 bases lay in between. Looked up from germline, CDR1 is GTSNPN and CDR2 is SVGIG (reference sequence). There are 15 residues in the CDR3. The CDR3 reads CAWSLTRDIGLEQYF. The CDR3 region has the DNA TGTGCCTGGAGCCTAACCCGGGACATTGGATTAGAGCAGTACTTC.

Only a few counts were recorded for this clone. V gene TRBV5-1 combines with J gene TRBJ1-1; D gene unclear. Germline CDR1 SGHRS, CDR2 YFSETQ. The CDR3 covers 11 residues. V was trimmed by 0 bases and J by 8 bases, leaving 5 bases between them. The CDR3 loop is CASSLDGEAFF. In DNA, the CDR3 is TGCGCCAGCAGCTTGGACGGGGAAGCTTTCTTT.

This clone showed up just a few times. This rearrangement joins TRBV4-3 to TRBJ1-2; D possibly corresponds to TRBD1 (5 bases). This CDR3 is built from 15 residues. Germline values: CDR1 LGHNA, CDR2 YSLEER. Between the trimmed V and J ends, which lost 1 base and 4 bases, there was a span of 13 bases. The CDR3 coding sequence is TGCGCCAGCAGCCAAGGAACTCCAGGGCTCTATGGCTACACCTTC. Translated, it gives CASSQGTPGLYGYTF.

This chain joins TRBV6-4 and TRBJ2-3, with D tentatively TRBD1 (5 bases). Germline values: CDR1 MRHNA, CDR2 SNTAGT. Trimming cost V 5 bases and J 6 bases, with 15 bases left between them. CDR3 length: 14 amino acids. In DNA form, the CDR3 reads TGTGCCAGCAGTAACCCCAGGGCGGCGGATACGCAGTATTTT. Translating it yields CASSNPRAADTQYF.

The chain combines TRBV30 with TRBJ2-2, with a weak D call TRBD2 (6 bases). The CDR3 has 13 residues. Per germline, CDR1 GTSNPN and CDR2 SVGIG (reference sequence). Trimming shortened V by 4 bases and J by 6 bases, and 12 bases separated the two germline ends. CDR3 nucleotides: TGTGCCTGGAAATCTACGGGGGCCGGGGAGCTGTTTTTT. It is translated as CAWKSTGAGELFF.

The chain recombines TRBV2 with TRBJ1-4; D not resolved. The CDR3 contains 17 residues. The germline gives CDR1 SNHLY, CDR2 FYNNEI. The germline V and J ends were trimmed by 6 bases and 2 bases, with 19 bases remaining between them. The CDR3 nucleotides are TGTGCCAGCAGACGTCGGTCATCCTTGCGCACTAATGAAAAACTGTTTTTT. As protein: CASRRRSSLRTNEKLFF.

This chain connects TRBV5-4 to TRBJ2-5; tentative D call: TRBD1 (7 bases). This CDR3 contains 15 residues. Trimming cost V 0 bases and J 4 bases, with 13 bases left between them. Per germline, CDR1 SGHNT and CDR2 YYREEE (reference sequence). The CDR3 region is CASSLVEGATETQYF. In DNA, the CDR3 is TGTGCCAGCAGCTTGGTGGAGGGGGCCACAGAGACCCAGTACTTC.

The chain couples TRBV29-1 to TRBJ1-1; D ambiguous. Germline CDR1 reads SQVTM; CDR2 reads ANQGSEA. V shed 4 bases and J shed 0 bases, with 9 bases lying between them. This CDR3 contains 13 residues. As DNA, the CDR3 is TGCAGCGTTGTTCCCAGGTTGAACACTGAAGCTTTCTTT. Encoded protein: CSVVPRLNTEAFF.

CDR3 nucleotides: TGTGCCAGCAGCGACGGGACTAGCGGGAGGTACGAGCAGTACTTC. Amino acids: CASSDGTSGRYEQYF. The chain is built from TRBV6-6 and TRBJ2-7, with TRBD2 matching over 15 bases. The length of the CDR3 is 15 residues. V shed 6 bases and J 4 bases; nucleotides not matched to a gene: 4. The germline gives CDR1 MNHNY, CDR2 SVGAGI (reference sequence).

The sample holds a few counts of this clone. Other DNA sequences in the same sample also yield this CDR3. The V and J genes are TRBV4-3 and TRBJ2-7; 9 positions agree with TRBD2. Germline loops: CDR1 LGHNA, CDR2 YSLEER. The length of the CDR3 is 15 residues. V dropped 1 base and J dropped 4; count of bases not matched to a gene: 5. CDR3 DNA sequence: TGCGCCAGCAGCCAAGGTCTAGCGGGGTCGTACGAGCAGTACTTC. Amino acids: CASSQGLAGSYEQYF.

There are a few counts of this clone. V is TRBV7-2 and J is TRBJ2-3, with 9 bases that match TRBD2. The germline V gene encodes CDR1 SGHTA and CDR2 FQGNSA. The length of the CDR3 is 14 residues. Trimming cost V 6 bases and J 4 bases; bases outside gene matches: 5. The CDR3 nucleotides read TGTGCCAGCAGGCCGGGACTAGCTTCAGATACGCAGTATTTT. It translates to CASRPGLASDTQYF.

This chain links TRBV7-9 with TRBJ2-7; D is possibly TRBD2 (5 bases). The CDR3 length is 15 residues. CDR1 and CDR2 (germline): SEHNR, FQNEAQ (reference sequence). Trimming shortened V by 4 bases and J by 1 base, and 14 bases separated the two germline ends. CDR3 loop: CASSSPGGWSYEQYF. For the CDR3, the DNA is TGTGCCAGCAGCTCCCCCGGCGGGTGGTCCTACGAGCAGTACTTC.

This clone has only a few counts. This chain connects TRBV28 to TRBJ1-2, with D unclear. The ends were cut back, 7 bases at V and 8 bases at J, with 11 bases in the middle. The CDR3 contains 11 residues. CDR1 is MDHEN and CDR2 is SYDVKM in the germline V gene. DNA for the CDR3: TGTGCCAGCACATCGGGTCAGGGCTACACCTTC. As protein: CASTSGQGYTF.